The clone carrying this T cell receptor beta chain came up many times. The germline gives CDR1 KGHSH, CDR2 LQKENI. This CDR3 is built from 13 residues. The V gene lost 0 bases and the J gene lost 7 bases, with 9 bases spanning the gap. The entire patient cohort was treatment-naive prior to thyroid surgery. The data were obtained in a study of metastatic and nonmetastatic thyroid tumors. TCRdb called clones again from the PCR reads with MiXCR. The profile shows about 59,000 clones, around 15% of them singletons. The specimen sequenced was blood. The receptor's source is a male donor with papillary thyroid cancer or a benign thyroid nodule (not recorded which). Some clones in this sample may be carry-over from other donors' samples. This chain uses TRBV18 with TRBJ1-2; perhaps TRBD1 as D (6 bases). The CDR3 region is CASSPPDRIGYTF. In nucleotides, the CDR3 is TGTGCCAGCTCACCACCCGACAGGATTGGCTACACCTTC.